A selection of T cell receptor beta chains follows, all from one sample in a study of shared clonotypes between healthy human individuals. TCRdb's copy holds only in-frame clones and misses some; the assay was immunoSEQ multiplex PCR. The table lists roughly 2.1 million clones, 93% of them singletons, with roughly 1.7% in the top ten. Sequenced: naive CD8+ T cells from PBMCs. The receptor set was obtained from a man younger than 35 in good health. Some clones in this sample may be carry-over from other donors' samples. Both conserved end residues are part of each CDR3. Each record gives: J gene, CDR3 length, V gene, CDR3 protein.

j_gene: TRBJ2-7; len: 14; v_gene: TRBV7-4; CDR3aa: CASSLVWGTYEQYF
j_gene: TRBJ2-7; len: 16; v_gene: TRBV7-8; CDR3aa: CASSLAWPSGSYEQYF
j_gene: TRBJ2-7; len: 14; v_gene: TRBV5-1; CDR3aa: CASSLDWGENEQYF
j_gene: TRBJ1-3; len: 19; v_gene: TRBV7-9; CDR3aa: CASSPSSPRTGRSGNTIYF
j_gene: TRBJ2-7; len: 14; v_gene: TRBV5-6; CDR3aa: CASIQQGWTYEQYF
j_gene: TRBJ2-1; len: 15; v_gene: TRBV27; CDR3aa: CASSSIGWDRNEQFF
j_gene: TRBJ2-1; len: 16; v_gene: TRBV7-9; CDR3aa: CASRTTRGRDGSDKFF
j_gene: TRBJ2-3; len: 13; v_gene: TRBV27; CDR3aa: CASNGWGGDTQYF
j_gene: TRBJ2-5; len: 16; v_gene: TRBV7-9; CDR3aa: CASSFILAGVVETQYF
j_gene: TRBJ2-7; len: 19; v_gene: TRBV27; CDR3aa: CASSLSVGVIGGMAYEQYF
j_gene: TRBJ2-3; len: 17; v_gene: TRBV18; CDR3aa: CASSPSKSDRATDTQYF
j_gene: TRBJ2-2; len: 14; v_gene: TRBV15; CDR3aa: CATRETGQNGELFF
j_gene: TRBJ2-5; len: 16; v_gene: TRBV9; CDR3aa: CASSVTFRGSRETQYF
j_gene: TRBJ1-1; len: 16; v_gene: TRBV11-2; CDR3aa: CASSLALGVVNTEAFF
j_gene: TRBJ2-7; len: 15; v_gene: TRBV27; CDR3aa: CASSLMVGGTYEQYF
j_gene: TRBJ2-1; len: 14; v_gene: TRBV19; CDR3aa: CASSSPRGDNEQFF
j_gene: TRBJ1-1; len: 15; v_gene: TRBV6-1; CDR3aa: CASSELDARYTEAFF
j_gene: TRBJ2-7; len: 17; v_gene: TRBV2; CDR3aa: CASSEAGKEGIRYEQYF
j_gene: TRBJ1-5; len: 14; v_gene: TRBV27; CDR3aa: CASSFNSRNQPQHF
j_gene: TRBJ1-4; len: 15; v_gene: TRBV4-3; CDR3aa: CASSQERATNEKLFF
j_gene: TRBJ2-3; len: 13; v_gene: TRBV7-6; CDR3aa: CASSQTWADTQYF
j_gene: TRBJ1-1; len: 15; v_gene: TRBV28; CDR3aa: CASSSTGQGVTEAFF
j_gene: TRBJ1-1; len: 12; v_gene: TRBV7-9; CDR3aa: CANTNAGAEAFF
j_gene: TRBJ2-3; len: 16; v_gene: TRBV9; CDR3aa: CASSPGGGWSTDTQYF
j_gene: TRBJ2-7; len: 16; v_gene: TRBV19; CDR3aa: CASSPLGTDPDYEQYF
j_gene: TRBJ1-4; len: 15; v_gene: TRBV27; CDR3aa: CASSPQAGLGEKLFF
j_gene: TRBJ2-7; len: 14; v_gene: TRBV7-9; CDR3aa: CASSPRPLSYEQYF
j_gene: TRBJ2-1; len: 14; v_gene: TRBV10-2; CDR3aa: CASSVLRDLDEQFF
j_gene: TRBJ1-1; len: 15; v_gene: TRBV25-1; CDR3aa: CASSAVGSFNTEAFF
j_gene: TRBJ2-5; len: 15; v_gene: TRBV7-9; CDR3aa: CASRNGGRLGETQYF
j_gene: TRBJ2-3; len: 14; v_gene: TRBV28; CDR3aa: CASLEEQGPDTQYF
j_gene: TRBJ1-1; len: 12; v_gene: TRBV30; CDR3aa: CAWSVVSTEAFF
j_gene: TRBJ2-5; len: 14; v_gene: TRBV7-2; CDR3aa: CASSLAAGLETQYF
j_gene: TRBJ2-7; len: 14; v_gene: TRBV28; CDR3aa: CASSPRDRAYEQYF
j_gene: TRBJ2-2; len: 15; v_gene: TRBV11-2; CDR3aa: CASRDRGGVTGELFF
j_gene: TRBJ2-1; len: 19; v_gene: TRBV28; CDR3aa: CASSSPMITGTSAYNEQFF
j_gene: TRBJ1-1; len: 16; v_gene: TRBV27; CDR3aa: CASSFLPGQGNTEAFF
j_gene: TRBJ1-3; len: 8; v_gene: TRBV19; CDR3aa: CASGERTF
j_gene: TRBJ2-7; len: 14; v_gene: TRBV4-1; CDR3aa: CASSQAGSAIEQYF
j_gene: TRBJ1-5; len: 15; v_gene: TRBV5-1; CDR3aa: CASSLDGWSTQPQHF
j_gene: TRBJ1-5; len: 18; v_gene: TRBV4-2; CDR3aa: CASSQDLPGAGGNQPQHF
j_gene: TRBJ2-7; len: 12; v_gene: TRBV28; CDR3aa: CASRAGTYEQYF
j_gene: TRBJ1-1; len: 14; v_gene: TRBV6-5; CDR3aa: CASRPKVSNTEAFF
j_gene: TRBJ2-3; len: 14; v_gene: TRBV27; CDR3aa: CASSLVGAADTQYF
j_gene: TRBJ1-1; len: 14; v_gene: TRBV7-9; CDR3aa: CASSTERVNTEAFF
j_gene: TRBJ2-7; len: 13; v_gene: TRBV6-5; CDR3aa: CASSYSSLGEQYF
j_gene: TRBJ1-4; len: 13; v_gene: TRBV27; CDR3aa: CASSPLYNEKLFF
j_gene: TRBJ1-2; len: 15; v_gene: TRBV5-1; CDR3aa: CASSWNLVSSYGYTF
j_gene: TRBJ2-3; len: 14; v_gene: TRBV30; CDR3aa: CAWSLAGRADTQYF
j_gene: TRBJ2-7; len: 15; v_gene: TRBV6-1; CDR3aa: CASSLGTSGGYEQYF
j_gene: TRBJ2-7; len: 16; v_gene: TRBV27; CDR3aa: CASSPGAGASLYEQYF
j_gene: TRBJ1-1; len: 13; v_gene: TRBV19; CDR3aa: CASSDGEGAEAFF
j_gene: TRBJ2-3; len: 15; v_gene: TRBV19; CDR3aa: CASSILDGYTDTQYF
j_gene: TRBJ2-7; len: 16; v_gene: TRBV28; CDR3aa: CASSFLNFQGPYEQYF